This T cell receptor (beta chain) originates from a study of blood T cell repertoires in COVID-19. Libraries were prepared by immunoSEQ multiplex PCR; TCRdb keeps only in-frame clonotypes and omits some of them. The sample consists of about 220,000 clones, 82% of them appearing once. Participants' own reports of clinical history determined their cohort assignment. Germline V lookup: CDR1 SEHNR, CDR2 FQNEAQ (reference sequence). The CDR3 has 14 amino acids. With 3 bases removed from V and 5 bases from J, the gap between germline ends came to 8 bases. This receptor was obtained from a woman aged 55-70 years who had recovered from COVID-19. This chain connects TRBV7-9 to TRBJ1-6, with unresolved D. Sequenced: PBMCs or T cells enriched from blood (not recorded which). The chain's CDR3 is CASSFSGDNSPLHF. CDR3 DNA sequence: TGTGCCAGCAGCTTTTCTGGAGATAATTCACCCCTCCACTTT.